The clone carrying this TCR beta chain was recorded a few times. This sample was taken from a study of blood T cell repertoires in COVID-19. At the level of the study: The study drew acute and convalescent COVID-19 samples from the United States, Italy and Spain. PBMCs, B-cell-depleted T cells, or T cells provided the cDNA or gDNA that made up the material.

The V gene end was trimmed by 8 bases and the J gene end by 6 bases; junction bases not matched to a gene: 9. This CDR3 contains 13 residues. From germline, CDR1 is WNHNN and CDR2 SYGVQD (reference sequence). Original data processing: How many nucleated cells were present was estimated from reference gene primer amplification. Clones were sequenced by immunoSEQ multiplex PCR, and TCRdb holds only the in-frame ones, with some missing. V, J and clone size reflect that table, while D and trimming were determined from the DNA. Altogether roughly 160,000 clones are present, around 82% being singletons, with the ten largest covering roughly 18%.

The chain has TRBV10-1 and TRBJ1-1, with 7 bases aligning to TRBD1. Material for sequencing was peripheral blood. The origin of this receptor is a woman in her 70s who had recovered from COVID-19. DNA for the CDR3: TGCGCCAGCTCAAGTGGACAGGACGCTGAAGCTTTCTTT. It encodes CASSSGQDAEAFF.